This T cell receptor (beta chain) was sequenced for a study of T cell changes during pregnancy in multiple sclerosis. Repertoires were generated with immunoSEQ multiplex PCR, while TCRdb's copy carries only in-frame clones and drops some. The sample holds some 140,000 clones, 90% to 96% seen once. The clonotype comes from a female donor with multiple sclerosis, enrolled in a pregnancy study. Here the sequenced sample was peripheral blood, taken after pregnancy.

This CDR3 is CASSLGAGGTIQYF. The CDR3 DNA reads as TGTGCCAGCAGTCTAGGGGCAGGGGGCACCATTCAGTACTTC. This rearrangement joins TRBV13 to TRBJ2-4; 8 nucleotides match TRBD1. V lost 6 bases, J lost 9 bases, and 10 bases stayed unmatched. The CDR3 extends over 14 amino acids. Looked up from germline, CDR1 is PRHDT and CDR2 is FYEKMQ (reference sequence). Looking up the rest from reference TRBV13 and TRBJ2-4 gives the full variable domain: AAGVIQSPRHLIKEKRETATLKCYPIPRHDTVYWYQQGPGQDPQFLISFYEKMQSDKGSIPDRFSAQQFSDYHSELNMSSLELGDSALYFCASSLGAGGTIQYFGAGTRLSVL.